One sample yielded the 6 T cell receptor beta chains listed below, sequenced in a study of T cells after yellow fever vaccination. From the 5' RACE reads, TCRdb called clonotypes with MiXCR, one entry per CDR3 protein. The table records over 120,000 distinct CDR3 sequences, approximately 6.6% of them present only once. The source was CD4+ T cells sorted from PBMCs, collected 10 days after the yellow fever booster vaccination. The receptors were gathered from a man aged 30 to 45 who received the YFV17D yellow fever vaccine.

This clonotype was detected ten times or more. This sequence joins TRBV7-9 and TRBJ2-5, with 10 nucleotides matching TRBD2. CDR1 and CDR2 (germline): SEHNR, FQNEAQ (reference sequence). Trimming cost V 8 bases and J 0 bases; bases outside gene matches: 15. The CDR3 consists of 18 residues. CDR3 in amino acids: CASRRDLAGAFHQETQYF. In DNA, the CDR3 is TGTGCCAGCCGCCGGGATCTAGCGGGAGCTTTTCACCAAGAGACCCAGTACTTC.

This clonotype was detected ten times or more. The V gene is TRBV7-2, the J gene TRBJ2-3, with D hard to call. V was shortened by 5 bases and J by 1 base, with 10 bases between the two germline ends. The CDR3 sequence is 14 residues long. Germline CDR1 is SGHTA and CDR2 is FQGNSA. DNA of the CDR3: TGTGCCAGCAGCACAGACTTAGGCACAGATACGCAGTATTTT. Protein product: CASSTDLGTDTQYF.

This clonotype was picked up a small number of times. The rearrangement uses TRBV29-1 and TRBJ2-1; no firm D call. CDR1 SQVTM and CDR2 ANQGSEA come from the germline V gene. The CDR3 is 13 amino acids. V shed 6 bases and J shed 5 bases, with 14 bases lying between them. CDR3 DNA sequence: TGCAGCGTCGCAGCTCCCAGCCACAATGAGCAGTTCTTC. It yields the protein CSVAAPSHNEQFF.

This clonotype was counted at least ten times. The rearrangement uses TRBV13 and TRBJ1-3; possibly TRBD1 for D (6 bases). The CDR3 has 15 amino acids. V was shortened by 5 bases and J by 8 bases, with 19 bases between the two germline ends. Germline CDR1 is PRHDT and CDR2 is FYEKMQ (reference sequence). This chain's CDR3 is CASSPGGGHGYTIYF. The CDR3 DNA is TGTGCCAGCAGCCCCGGGGGGGGCCACGGGTACACCATATATTTT.

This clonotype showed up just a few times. DNA of the CDR3: TGTGCCAGCAGCTTAAACGTGGGATTAGGTGAAAAACTGTTTTTT. This encodes CASSLNVGLGEKLFF. The V and J genes are TRBV11-2 and TRBJ1-4; D is unclear. Germline V gives CDR1 SGHAT, CDR2 FQNNGV. V lost 2 bases and J 7 bases, leaving 14 bases between the germline ends. The length of the CDR3 is 15 residues.

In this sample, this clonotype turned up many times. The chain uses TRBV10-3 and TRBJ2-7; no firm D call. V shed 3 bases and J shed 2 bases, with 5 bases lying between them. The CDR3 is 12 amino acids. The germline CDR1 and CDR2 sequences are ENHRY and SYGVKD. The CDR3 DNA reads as TGTGCCATCAGTGACCTACCCTACGAGCAGTACTTC. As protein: CAISDLPYEQYF.